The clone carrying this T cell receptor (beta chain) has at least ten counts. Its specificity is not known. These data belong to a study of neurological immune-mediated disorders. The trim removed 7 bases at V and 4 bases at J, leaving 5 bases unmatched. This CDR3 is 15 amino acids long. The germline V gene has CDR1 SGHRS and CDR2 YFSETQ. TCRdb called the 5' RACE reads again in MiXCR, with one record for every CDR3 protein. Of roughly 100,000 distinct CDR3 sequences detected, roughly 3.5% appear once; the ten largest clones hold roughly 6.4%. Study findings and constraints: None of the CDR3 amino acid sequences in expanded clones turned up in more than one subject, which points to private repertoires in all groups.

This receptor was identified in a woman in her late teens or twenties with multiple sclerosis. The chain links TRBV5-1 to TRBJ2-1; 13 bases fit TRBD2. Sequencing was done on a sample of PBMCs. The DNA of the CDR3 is TGCGCCAGCTCCCTACTAGCGGGAGGGTACAATGAGCAGTTCTTC. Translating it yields CASSLLAGGYNEQFF. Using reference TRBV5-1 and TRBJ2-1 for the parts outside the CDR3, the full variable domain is KAGVTQTPRYLIKTRGQQVTLSCSPISGHRSVSWYQQTPGQGLQFLFEYFSETQRNKGNFPGRFSGRQFSNSRSEMNVSTLELGDSALYLCASSLLAGGYNEQFFGPGTRLTVL.